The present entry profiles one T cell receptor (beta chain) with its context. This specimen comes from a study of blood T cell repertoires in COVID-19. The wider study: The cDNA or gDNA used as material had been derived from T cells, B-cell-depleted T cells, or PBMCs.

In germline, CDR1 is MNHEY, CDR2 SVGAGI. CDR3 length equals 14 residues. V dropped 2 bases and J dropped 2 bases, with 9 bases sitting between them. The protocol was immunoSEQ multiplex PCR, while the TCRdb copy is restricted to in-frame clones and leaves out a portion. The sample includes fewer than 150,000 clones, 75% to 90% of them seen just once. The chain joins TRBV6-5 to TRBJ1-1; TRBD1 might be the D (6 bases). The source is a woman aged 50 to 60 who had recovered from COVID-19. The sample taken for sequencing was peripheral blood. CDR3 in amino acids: CASSYQQGNTEAFF. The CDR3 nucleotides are TGTGCCAGCAGTTACCAACAGGGCAACACTGAAGCTTTCTTT.